The clone carrying this TCR beta chain was observed many times. Its antigen is not known. The data belong to a study of neurological immune-mediated disorders. Overall study results and limits: HTLV-1-associated myelopathy had the most TCR clonal expansion, and multiple sclerosis had the least, less than healthy controls.

Germline CDR1 reads MNHEY; CDR2 reads SVGAGI. The CDR3 totals 13 residues. Trimming removed 11 bases at V and 4 bases at J, with 17 bases between. Each TCR transcript was tagged with a 10-nucleotide random UMI during 5'RACE. TCRdb re-called the 5' RACE reads with MiXCR, one entry per CDR3 protein. The sample includes roughly 21,000 distinct CDR3 sequences, roughly 15% of them seen just once. Sequenced input: PBMCs. The TCR originated in a female donor with HTLV-1-associated myelopathy (HAM/TSP). This chain uses TRBV6-5 with TRBJ1-2, with a possible D match to TRBD1 (5 bases). As DNA, the CDR3 is TGTGCCGCGGGACCGGTAGGACTCTATGGCTACACCTTC. It translates to CAAGPVGLYGYTF.